These T cell receptor beta chains were read from a single sample in a study of a mutant IDH1 vaccine in newly diagnosed glioma. Method: immunoSEQ multiplex PCR; TCRdb's copy keeps in-frame clones and lacks some. The table records approximately 36,000 clones, roughly 92% of them present only once. The specimen was PBMCs, collected from a glioma patient treated with radiotherapy, temozolomide or both. The origin of the receptors is a man younger than 35 with glioma. The CDR3 runs from the conserved cysteine through the conserved F or W. The order of the fields is V gene, clone size, J gene, D gene, CDR3 protein, CDR3 DNA. The D gene is left open where the match is weak. For some rows the clone size is stated as once, few or many, or as a class when expanded; others skip it.

>TRBV15|-|TRBJ1-1|-
CATSTPGGLNTEAFF
TGTGCCACCAGCACCCCCGGAGGGCTGAACACTGAAGCTTTCTTT
>TRBV7-2|once|TRBJ2-2|TRBD2
CASSRRTSGNTGELFF
TGTGCCAGCAGCCGCCGGACTAGCGGAAACACCGGGGAGCTGTTTTTT
>TRBV4-3|-|TRBJ1-4|-
CASSQDRRNEKLFF
TGCGCCAGCAGCCAAGACCGGAGGAATGAAAAACTGTTTTTT
>TRBV9|-|TRBJ1-5|TRBD1
CASSPGTGTGPQHF
TGTGCCAGCAGCCCCGGGACAGGGACAGGACCCCAGCATTTT
>TRBV5-1|-|TRBJ1-1|TRBD1
CASSSGQGWNTEAFF
TGCGCCAGCAGCTCCGGACAGGGGTGGAACACTGAAGCTTTCTTT
>TRBV29-1|-|TRBJ2-6|TRBD1
CSARGTGSRPGANVLTF
TGCAGCGCGCGAGGGACAGGGTCTCGTCCTGGGGCCAACGTCCTGACTTTC
>TRBV4-3|-|TRBJ2-1|TRBD2
CATGREGAYNEQFF
TGCGCTACCGGGCGGGAGGGAGCTTACAATGAGCAGTTCTTC
>TRBV19|-|TRBJ2-7|TRBD1
CASSIGTGLGEQYF
TGTGCCAGTAGTATCGGGACAGGGTTGGGCGAGCAGTACTTC
>TRBV5-4|once|TRBJ1-1|-
CASSLEVNTEAFF
TGTGCCAGCAGCTTGGAGGTGAACACTGAAGCTTTCTTT
>TRBV7-2|-|TRBJ1-1|-
CASSPAEGTEAFF
TGTGCCAGCAGCCCTGCAGAGGGGACTGAAGCTTTCTTT
>TRBV27|-|TRBJ2-2|TRBD1
CASSPDRAYSGELFF
TGTGCCAGCAGTCCGGACAGGGCCTACAGCGGGGAGCTGTTTTTT